The next 9 T cell receptor beta chains were all read from a single sample in a study of long-term antiretroviral therapy in people with HIV (dated by TCRdb to 2022 to 2024). The immunoSEQ hsTCRB v3.0 assay was used at survey level resolution for TRB variable region sequencing. TCRdb stores this immuneACCESS table with in-frame sequences only. Part of the clones is absent; in the studies checked, under half of the shortfall reflects unresolved V genes, and no reason is known for the rest. In this sample the table shows around 33,000 clones, 83% of which occur a single time. In total, the top ten clones hold approximately 8% of the sample. The material was unsorted PBMCs, obtained 0.4 years before starting antiretroviral therapy. The receptors stem from a man aged 18 to 29 with HIV.

The V and J genes are TRBV7-3 and TRBJ1-2; possibly TRBD1 for D (5 bases). The germline V gene encodes CDR1 SGHTA and CDR2 FQGTGA. The V and J ends lost 2 bases and 8 bases respectively, with 12 bases between them. The CDR3 spans 13 residues. Here the CDR3 reads CASSLGIGDGYTF. DNA for the CDR3: TGTGCCAGCAGCTTAGGTATAGGGGACGGCTACACCTTC.

The V gene is TRBV4-3, the J gene TRBJ2-3; D gene ambiguous. CDR3 length: 13 amino acids. V was cut by 1 base and J by 2 bases, with 4 bases left in between. Germline-derived CDR1 and CDR2 are LGHNA and YSLEER. The DNA for the CDR3 is TGCGCCAGCAGCCAAGTAGACACAGATACGCAGTATTTT. As protein: CASSQVDTDTQYF.

This clone has more than one count but fewer than ten. V gene TRBV4-2 combines with J gene TRBJ1-2; D unresolved. The CDR3 runs to 11 residues. The germline V gene encodes CDR1 LGHNA and CDR2 YNFKEQ. Trimming left V 3 bases short and J 7 bases short, with 6 bases between. CDR3 bases: TGTGCCAGCAGCCATGAAGGTGGCTACACCTTC. It encodes CASSHEGGYTF.

This clone was counted a single time. The chain combines TRBV15 with TRBJ2-7, with TRBD2 as a possible D gene (5 bases). The CDR3 runs to 16 residues. CDR1 and CDR2 from the germline V gene are LNHNV and YYDKDF (reference sequence). V was shortened by 0 bases and J by 11 bases, with 23 bases between the two germline ends. CDR3 coding DNA: TGTGCCACCAGCAGAGACATATCTAAATCGACAAACGGGGAGTACTTC. This gives the protein CATSRDISKSTNGEYF.

The chain joins TRBV28 to TRBJ1-6; 10 nucleotides line up with TRBD1. The CDR3 runs 15 residues. CDR1 is MDHEN and CDR2 is SYDVKM in the germline V gene. V lost 8 bases, J lost 7 bases, and 8 bases stayed unmatched. The CDR3 region has the DNA TGTGCCAGCCATGATGGACAGGGGGGAAATTCACCCCTCCACTTT. This gives the protein CASHDGQGGNSPLHF.

This clone was recorded only once. This sequence joins TRBV29-1 and TRBJ2-3; TRBD1 agrees at 7 bases. Germline V gives CDR1 SQVTM, CDR2 ANQGSEA. The CDR3 is made up of 14 amino acids. DNA of the CDR3: TGCAGTTCTCTAGGGGGCGGCTCCACAGATACGCAGTATTTT. Translated, it gives CSSLGGGSTDTQYF.

The chain recombines TRBV5-1 with TRBJ2-5; D unresolved. The ends were cut back, 4 bases at V and 2 bases at J, with 9 bases in the middle. The CDR3 consists of 13 residues. Germline V gene data show CDR1 as SGHRS and CDR2 as YFSETQ. CDR3 protein: CASSGAGQETQYF. The CDR3 DNA reads as TGCGCCAGCAGCGGTGCCGGACAAGAGACCCAGTACTTC.

This chain connects TRBV18 to TRBJ2-2; 8 bases are shared with TRBD1. Germline V CDR1 and CDR2: KGHSH, LQKENI. This CDR3 is 16 amino acids long. V gave up 3 bases and J gave up 4 bases; unmatched junction bases: 7. The CDR3 here is CASSPTGTGLTGELFF. The CDR3, as DNA: TGTGCCAGCTCACCTACCGGGACAGGACTCACCGGGGAGCTGTTTTTT. The whole variable domain, remainder taken from reference TRBV18 and TRBJ2-2, is NAGVMQNPRHLVRRRGQEARLRCSPMKGHSHVYWYRQLPEEGLKFMVYLQKENIIDESGMPKERFSAEFPKEGPSILRIQQVVRGDSAAYFCASSPTGTGLTGELFFGEGSRLTVL.

The gene calls are TRBV14 and TRBJ1-4; maybe TRBD1 (5 bases). The CDR3 runs 15 residues. Deletions cut 4 bases from V and 4 bases from J, with 13 bases between. Germline V gene data show CDR1 as SGHDN and CDR2 as FVKESK. Here the CDR3 reads CASSPTGYRNEKLFF. CDR3 bases: TGTGCCAGCAGCCCAACAGGCTACCGTAATGAAAAACTGTTTTTT. Supplemented by reference TRBV14 and TRBJ1-4, the full variable domain reads EAGVTQFPSHSVIEKGQTVTLRCDPISGHDNLYWYRRVMGKEIKFLLHFVKESKQDESGMPNNRFLAERTGGTYSTLKVQPAELEDSGVYFCASSPTGYRNEKLFFGSGTQLSVL.